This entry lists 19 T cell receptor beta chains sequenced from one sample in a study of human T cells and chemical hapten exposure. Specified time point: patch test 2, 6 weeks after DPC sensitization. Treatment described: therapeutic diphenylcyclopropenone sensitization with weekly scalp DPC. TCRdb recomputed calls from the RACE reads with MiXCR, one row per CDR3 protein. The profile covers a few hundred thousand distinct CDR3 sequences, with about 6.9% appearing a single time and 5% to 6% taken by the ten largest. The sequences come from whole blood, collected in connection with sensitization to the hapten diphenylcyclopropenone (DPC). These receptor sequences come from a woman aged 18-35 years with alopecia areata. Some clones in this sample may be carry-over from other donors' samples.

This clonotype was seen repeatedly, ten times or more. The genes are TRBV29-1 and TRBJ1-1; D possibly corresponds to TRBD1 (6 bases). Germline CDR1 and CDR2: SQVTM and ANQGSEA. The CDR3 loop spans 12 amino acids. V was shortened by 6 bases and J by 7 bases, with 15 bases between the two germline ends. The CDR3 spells CSVATSGVEAFF. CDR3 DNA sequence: TGCAGCGTGGCAACTTCAGGGGTTGAAGCTTTCTTT.

The DNA for the CDR3 is TGCGCCAGCAGCTTGAGCACCTCTCGGAATTCACCCCTCCACTTT. It codes for CASSLSTSRNSPLHF. V is TRBV5-1 and J is TRBJ1-6, with unresolved D. The germline CDR1 and CDR2 sequences are SGHRS and YFSETQ. V gave up 1 base and J gave up 7 bases, with 12 bases separating them. The CDR3 extends over 15 amino acids.

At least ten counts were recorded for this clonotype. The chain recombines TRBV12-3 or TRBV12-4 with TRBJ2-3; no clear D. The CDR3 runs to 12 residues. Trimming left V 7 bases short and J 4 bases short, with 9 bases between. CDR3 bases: TGTGCCAGCACCCCTCCCTCAGATACGCAGTATTTT. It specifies CASTPPSDTQYF.

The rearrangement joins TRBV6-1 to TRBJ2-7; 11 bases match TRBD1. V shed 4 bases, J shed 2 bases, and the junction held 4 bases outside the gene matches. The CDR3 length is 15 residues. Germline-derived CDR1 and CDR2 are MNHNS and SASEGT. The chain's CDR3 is CASSGPGQGAYEQYF. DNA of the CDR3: TGTGCCAGCAGTGGTCCGGGACAGGGGGCCTACGAGCAGTACTTC.

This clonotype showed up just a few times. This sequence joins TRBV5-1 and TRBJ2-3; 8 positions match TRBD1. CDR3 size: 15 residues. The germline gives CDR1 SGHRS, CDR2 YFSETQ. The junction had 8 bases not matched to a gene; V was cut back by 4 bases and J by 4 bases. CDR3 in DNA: TGCGCCAGCAGCAATAGGGACAGGTCGGCAGATACGCAGTATTTT. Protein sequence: CASSNRDRSADTQYF.

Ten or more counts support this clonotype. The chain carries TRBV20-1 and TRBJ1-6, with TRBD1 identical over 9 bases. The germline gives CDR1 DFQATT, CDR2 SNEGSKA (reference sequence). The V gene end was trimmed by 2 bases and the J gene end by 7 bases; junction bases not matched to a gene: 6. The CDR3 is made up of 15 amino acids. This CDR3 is CSARLTGGGNSPLHF. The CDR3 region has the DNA TGCAGTGCTAGATTGACAGGGGGTGGAAATTCACCCCTCCACTTT.

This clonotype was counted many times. The CDR3 DNA is TGCAGTGCTAGACCAGACAGCTATGGCTACACCTTC. This translates into CSARPDSYGYTF. The genes are TRBV20-1 and TRBJ1-2, with TRBD1 as a possible D gene (5 bases). The germline V gene encodes CDR1 DFQATT and CDR2 SNEGSKA (reference sequence). V shed 2 bases and J shed 4 bases, with 8 bases lying between them. The CDR3 has 12 residues.

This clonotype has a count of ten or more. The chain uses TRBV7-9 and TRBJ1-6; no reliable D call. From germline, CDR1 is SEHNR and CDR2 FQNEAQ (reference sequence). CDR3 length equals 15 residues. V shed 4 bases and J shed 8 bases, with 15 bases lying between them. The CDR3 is CASSSDRRAHSPLHF. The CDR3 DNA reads TGTGCCAGCAGCTCGGACCGTCGGGCACATTCACCCCTCCACTTT.

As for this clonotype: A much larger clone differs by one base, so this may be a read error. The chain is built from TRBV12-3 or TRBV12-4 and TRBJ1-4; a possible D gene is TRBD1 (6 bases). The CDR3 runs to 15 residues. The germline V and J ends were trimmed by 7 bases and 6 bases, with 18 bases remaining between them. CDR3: CASIPVKGGDEKLFF. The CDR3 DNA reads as TGTGCCAGCATCCCAGTCAAGGGGGGAGATGAAAAACTGTTTTTT.

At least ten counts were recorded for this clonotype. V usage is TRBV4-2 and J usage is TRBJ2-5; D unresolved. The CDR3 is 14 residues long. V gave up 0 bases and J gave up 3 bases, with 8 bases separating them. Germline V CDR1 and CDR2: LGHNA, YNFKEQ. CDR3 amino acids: CASSQDHYKETQYF. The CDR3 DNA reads TGTGCCAGCAGCCAAGACCATTACAAAGAGACCCAGTACTTC.

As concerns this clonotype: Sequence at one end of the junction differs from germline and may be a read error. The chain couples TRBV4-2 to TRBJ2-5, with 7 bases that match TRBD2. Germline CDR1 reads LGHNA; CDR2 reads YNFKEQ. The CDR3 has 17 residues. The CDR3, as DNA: TGTGCCGGCAGCCAAGAGGGTTCGGCTAGCGGACAAGAGACCCAGTACTTC. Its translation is CAGSQEGSASGQETQYF.

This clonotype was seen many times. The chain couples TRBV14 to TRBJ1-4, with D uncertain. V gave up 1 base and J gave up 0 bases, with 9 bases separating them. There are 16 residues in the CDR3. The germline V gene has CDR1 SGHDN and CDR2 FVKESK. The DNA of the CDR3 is TGTGCCAGCAGCCAAGTAGGAGGGTCAACTAATGAAAAACTGTTTTTT. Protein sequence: CASSQVGGSTNEKLFF.

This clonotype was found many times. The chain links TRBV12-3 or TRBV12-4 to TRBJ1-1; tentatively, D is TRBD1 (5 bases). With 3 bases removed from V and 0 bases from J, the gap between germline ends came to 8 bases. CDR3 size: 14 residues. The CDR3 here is CASSFGTMNTEAFF. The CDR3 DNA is TGTGCCAGCAGTTTTGGGACGATGAACACTGAAGCTTTCTTT.

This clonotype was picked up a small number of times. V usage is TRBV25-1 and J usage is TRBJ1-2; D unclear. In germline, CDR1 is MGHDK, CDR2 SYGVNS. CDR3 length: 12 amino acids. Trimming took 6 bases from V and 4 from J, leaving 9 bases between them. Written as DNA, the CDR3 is TGTGCCAGCAGGTCCGATTTCTATGGCTACACCTTC. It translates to CASRSDFYGYTF.

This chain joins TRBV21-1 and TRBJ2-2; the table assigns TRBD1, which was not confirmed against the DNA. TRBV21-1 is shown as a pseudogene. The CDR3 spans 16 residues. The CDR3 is CASSKFEQGATGELFF. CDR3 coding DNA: TGTGCCAGCAGCAAATTCGAACAGGGGGCCACCGGGGAGCTGTTTTTT.

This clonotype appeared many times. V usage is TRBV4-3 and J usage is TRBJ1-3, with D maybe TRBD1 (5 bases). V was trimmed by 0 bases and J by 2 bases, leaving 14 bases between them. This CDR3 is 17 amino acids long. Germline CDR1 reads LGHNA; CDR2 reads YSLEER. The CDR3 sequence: CASSQDRGAGTGNTIYF. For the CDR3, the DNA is TGCGCCAGCAGCCAAGATCGAGGGGCCGGCACTGGAAACACCATATATTTT.

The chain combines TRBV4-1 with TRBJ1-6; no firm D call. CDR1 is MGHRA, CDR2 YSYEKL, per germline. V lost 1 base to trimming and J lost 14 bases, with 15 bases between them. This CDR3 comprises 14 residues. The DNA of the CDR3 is TGCGCCAGCAGCCAAGCCCCGCCAGGTCGATCCCTCCACTTT. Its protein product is CASSQAPPGRSLHF.

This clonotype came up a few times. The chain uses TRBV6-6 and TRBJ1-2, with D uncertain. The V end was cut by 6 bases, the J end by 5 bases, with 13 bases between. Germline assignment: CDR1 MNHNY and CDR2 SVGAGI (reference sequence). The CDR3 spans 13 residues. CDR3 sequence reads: CASSLEEVYGYTF. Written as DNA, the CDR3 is TGTGCCAGCAGCTTAGAGGAAGTATATGGCTACACCTTC.

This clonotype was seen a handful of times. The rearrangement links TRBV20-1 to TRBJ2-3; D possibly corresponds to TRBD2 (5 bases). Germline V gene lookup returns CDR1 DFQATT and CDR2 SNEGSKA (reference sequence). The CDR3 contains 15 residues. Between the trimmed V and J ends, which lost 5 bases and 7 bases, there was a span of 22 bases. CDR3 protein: CSAASSGILGYTQYF. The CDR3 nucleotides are TGCAGTGCTGCGTCCAGCGGAATCCTTGGGTATACGCAGTATTTT.